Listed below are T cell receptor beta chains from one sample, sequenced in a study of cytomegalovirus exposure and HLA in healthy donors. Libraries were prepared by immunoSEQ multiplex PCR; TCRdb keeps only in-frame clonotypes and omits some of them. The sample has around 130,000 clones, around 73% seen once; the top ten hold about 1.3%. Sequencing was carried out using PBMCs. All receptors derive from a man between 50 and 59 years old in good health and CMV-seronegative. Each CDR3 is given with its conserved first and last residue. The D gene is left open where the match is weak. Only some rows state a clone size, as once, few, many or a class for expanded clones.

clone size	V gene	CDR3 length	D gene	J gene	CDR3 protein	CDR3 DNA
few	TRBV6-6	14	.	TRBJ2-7	CASSPLAQSGEQYF	TGTGCCAGCAGTCCACTGGCTCAGTCGGGCGAGCAGTACTTC
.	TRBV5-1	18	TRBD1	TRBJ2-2	CASRRDRGLLEHDGELFF	TGCGCCAGCCGCCGGGACAGAGGATTACTCGAACATGACGGGGAGCTGTTTTTT
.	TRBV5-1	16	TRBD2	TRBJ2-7	CASSPTGLAGSYEQYF	TGCGCCAGCAGCCCTACAGGGCTAGCGGGGTCCTACGAGCAGTACTTC
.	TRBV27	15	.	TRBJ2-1	CASSFGLGTPNEQFF	TGTGCCAGCAGTTTTGGTCTAGGTACCCCCAATGAGCAGTTCTTC
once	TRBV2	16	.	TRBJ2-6	CASSADRHSGANVLTF	TGTGCCAGCAGTGCTGACAGGCACTCTGGGGCCAACGTCCTGACTTTC
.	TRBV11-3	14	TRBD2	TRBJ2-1	CASSLTSGRNEQFF	TGTGCCAGCAGCTTGACTAGCGGGAGAAATGAGCAGTTCTTC
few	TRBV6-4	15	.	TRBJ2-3	CASSAKAFSTDTQYF	TGTGCCAGCAGTGCAAAAGCGTTCAGCACAGATACGCAGTATTTT
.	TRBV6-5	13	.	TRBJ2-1	CASSYGGNNEQFF	TGTGCCAGCAGTTACGGAGGAAACAATGAGCAGTTCTTC
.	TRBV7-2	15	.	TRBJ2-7	CASSLYQDSSYEQYF	TGTGCCAGCAGCTTATATCAGGACAGTTCCTACGAGCAGTACTTC
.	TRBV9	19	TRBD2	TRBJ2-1	CASSVGLAGVRGDYNEQFF	TGTGCCAGCAGCGTGGGACTAGCGGGAGTACGGGGGGACTACAATGAGCAGTTCTTC
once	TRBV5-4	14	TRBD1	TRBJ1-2	CASSTRQGAYGYTF	TGTGCCAGCAGCACCAGACAGGGGGCGTATGGCTACACCTTC
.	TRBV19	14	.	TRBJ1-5	CASSIGTENQPQHF	TGTGCCAGTAGTATAGGGACAGAAAATCAGCCCCAGCATTTT
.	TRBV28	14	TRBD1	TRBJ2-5	CASSSRQGRETQYF	TGTGCCAGCAGTTCCAGACAGGGAAGGGAGACCCAGTACTTC
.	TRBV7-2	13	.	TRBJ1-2	CASSLVQGYGYTF	TGTGCCAGCAGCTTAGTACAGGGCTATGGCTACACCTTC
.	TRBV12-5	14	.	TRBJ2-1	CASAGQTSYNEQFF	TGTGCTAGTGCGGGACAAACATCCTACAATGAGCAGTTCTTC
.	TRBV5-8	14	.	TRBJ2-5	CASSLASAEATQYF	TGTGCCAGCAGCTTGGCCTCAGCGGAGGCGACCCAGTACTTC
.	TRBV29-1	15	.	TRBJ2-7	CSVEGGGASSYEQYF	TGCAGCGTTGAAGGAGGGGGAGCGTCCTCCTACGAGCAGTACTTC
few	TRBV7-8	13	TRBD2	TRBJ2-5	CASSRETQETQYF	TGTGCCAGCTCGCGGGAGACCCAAGAGACCCAGTACTTC
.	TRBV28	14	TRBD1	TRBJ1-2	CASSLSAGGVGYTF	TGTGCCAGCAGTTTATCCGCAGGGGGCGTTGGCTACACCTTC
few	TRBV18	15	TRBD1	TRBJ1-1	CASSPSTGGNTEAFF	TGTGCCAGCTCACCTTCGACAGGGGGTAACACTGAAGCTTTCTTT
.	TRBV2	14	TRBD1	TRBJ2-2	CASRGTGSSGELFF	TGTGCCAGCAGGGGGACAGGCTCTTCCGGGGAGCTGTTTTTT
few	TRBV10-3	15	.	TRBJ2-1	CAISESTNSYNEQFF	TGTGCCATCAGTGAGTCGACAAACTCCTACAATGAGCAGTTCTTC
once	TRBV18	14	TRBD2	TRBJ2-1	CASSPGEGWNEQFF	TGTGCCAGCTCACCGGGGGAGGGTTGGAATGAGCAGTTCTTC
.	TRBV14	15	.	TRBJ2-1	CASSQNGALYNEQFF	TGTGCCAGCAGCCAAAATGGGGCCCTATACAATGAGCAGTTCTTC
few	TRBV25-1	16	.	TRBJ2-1	CASARWKGGKGDEQFF	TGTGCCAGCGCGCGTTGGAAGGGCGGGAAAGGAGATGAGCAGTTCTTC
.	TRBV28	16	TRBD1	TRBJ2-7	CASSLTSGQRSYEQYF	TGTGCCAGCAGTTTAACGTCGGGACAGCGGTCCTACGAGCAGTACTTC
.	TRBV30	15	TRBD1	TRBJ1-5	CAWTPDRGGGQPQHF	TGTGCCTGGACCCCGGACAGGGGCGGGGGTCAGCCCCAGCATTTT
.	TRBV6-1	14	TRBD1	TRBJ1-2	CASSPGQPFYGYTF	TGTGCCAGCAGTCCGGGACAGCCTTTCTATGGCTACACCTTC
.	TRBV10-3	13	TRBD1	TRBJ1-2	CAIRSGTGYGYTF	TGTGCCATCAGATCCGGGACAGGCTATGGCTACACCTTC
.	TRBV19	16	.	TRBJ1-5	CASSAEAQGFNQPQHF	TGTGCCAGTAGTGCCGAGGCCCAGGGCTTCAATCAGCCCCAGCATTTT
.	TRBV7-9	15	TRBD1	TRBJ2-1	CASSLFSGQGNEQFF	TGTGCCAGCAGCTTATTTTCTGGACAGGGCAATGAGCAGTTCTTC
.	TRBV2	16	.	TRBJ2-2	CASSVSPRVNTGELFF	TGTGCCAGCTCTGTCTCACCCAGGGTAAACACCGGGGAGCTGTTTTTT
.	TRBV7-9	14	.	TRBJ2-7	CASSYARNPNEQYF	TGTGCCAGCAGCTATGCCAGGAACCCTAACGAGCAGTACTTC
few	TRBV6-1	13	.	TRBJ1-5	CASSKTGNQPQHF	TGTGCCAGCAGTAAGACAGGAAATCAGCCCCAGCATTTT
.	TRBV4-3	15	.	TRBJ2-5	CASSLFLSGQETQYF	TGCGCCAGCAGCCTTTTTCTTAGCGGTCAAGAGACCCAGTACTTC
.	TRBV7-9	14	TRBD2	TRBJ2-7	CASSRGTGGYEQYF	TGTGCCAGCAGCAGAGGCACGGGGGGATACGAGCAGTACTTC
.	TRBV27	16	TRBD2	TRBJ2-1	CASSFTTSGSMNEQFF	TGTGCCAGCAGTTTTACGACTAGCGGGAGCATGAATGAGCAGTTCTTC
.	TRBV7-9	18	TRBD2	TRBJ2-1	CASSLAKPSGSYSNEQFF	TGTGCCAGCAGCTTAGCGAAGCCTAGCGGGAGTTATAGCAATGAGCAGTTCTTC
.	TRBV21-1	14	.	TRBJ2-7	CATKPGLAGIEQYF	TGTGCCACCAAACCGGGACTAGCGGGAATCGAGCAGTACTTC
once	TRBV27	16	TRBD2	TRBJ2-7	CASSLSAGEPTDEQYF	TGTGCCAGCAGTTTAAGCGCGGGGGAGCCTACGGACGAGCAGTACTTC
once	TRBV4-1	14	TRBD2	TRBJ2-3	CASSQAVSGSWQYF	TGCGCCAGCAGCCAAGCGGTTAGCGGGAGCTGGCAGTATTTT
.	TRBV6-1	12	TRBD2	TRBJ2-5	CAPGTSKETQYF	TGTGCGCCCGGGACTAGTAAAGAGACCCAGTACTTC
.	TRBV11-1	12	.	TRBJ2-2	CASSQGSGELFF	TGTGCCAGCAGCCAGGGTTCCGGGGAGCTGTTTTTT
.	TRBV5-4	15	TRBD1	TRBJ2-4	CASSTGQGSKNIQYF	TGTGCCAGCAGCACCGGACAGGGGTCCAAAAACATTCAGTACTTC
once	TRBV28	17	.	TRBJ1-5	CASSLVVDYLSNQPQHF	TGTGCCAGCAGTTTAGTAGTCGATTACCTAAGCAATCAGCCCCAGCATTTT
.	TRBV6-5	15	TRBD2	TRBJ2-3	CASRVTSGRTDTQYF	TGTGCCAGCAGGGTGACTAGCGGGCGCACAGATACGCAGTATTTT
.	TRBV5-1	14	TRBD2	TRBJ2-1	CAGSGGRGPNEQFF	TGCGCCGGCAGCGGCGGGAGGGGTCCCAATGAGCAGTTCTTC
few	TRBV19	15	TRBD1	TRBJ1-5	CAGSMDRGLGQPQHF	TGTGCCGGTAGTATGGACAGGGGGCTCGGTCAGCCCCAGCATTTT
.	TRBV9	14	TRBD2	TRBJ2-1	CASSVTGGPNEQFF	TGTGCCAGCAGCGTAACGGGAGGGCCGAATGAGCAGTTCTTC
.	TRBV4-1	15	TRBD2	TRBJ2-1	CASSQDSSGSYEQFF	TGCGCCAGCAGCCAAGATTCTAGCGGGAGCTATGAGCAGTTCTTC
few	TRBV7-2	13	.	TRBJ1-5	CASSRGANQPQHF	TGTGCCAGCAGCCGGGGGGCCAATCAGCCCCAGCATTTT
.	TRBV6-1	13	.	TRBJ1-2	CASSPRLAYGYTF	TGTGCCAGCAGTCCCCGTTTAGCCTATGGCTACACCTTC
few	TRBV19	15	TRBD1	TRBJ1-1	CASSMGTGGRTEAFF	TGTGCCAGTAGTATGGGGACAGGGGGCCGGACTGAAGCTTTCTTT
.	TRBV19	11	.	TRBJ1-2	CARPVPGGYTF	TGTGCCAGGCCAGTCCCGGGGGGCTACACCTTC
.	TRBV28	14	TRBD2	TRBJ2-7	CASSPGGPYKEQYF	TGTGCCAGCAGTCCGGGAGGGCCCTATAAAGAGCAGTACTTC
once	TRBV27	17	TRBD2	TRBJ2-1	CASSLNPPGTRSDEQFF	TGTGCCAGCAGCCTTAATCCCCCCGGGACTAGGAGCGATGAGCAGTTCTTC
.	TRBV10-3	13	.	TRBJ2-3	CAISGREEDTQYF	TGTGCCATCAGTGGGCGGGAAGAAGATACGCAGTATTTT
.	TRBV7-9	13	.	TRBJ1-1	CASSRQRNTEAFF	TGTGCCAGCAGCCGACAGAGGAACACTGAAGCTTTCTTT
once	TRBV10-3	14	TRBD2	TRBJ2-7	CAISDLAGGGEQYF	TGTGCCATCAGTGATTTAGCGGGAGGGGGGGAGCAGTACTTC
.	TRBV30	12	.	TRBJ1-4	CAWSVQYEKLFF	TGTGCCTGGAGTGTACAATATGAAAAACTGTTTTTT